Listed below are T cell receptor beta chains from one sample, sequenced in a study of blood T cell repertoires in COVID-19. Method: immunoSEQ multiplex PCR; TCRdb's copy keeps in-frame clones and lacks some. Here the sample spans 300,000 or so clones, around 86% being singletons. The sequencing sample was made of peripheral blood. The source of these receptors is an older man with acute or convalescent COVID-19. The CDR3 runs from the conserved cysteine through the conserved F or W. Fields, in order: V gene, CDR3 protein.

TRBV18	CASSPRDRGIQETQYF
TRBV15	CATNGADEKLFF
TRBV19	CASSIGGGTETQYF
TRBV5-1	CASRTGAGEKLFF
TRBV21-1	CASSKVVGGQGAGGYTF
TRBV15	CATSSGSNEKLFF
TRBV4-3	CASSQEWTNLNTGELFF
TRBV3-1/TRBV3-2	CASSQDGAGTGRETQYF
TRBV4-1	CASSQGAQVEKLFF
TRBV11-3	CASSGRQGKYEQYF
TRBV4-1	CASSQDAGVSNQPQHF
TRBV6-5	CASRGRGFEQYF
TRBV5-4	CASSPVQSAGVGGELFF
TRBV25-1	CASSELGRENTEAFF
TRBV7-8	CASSKETGLQETQYF
TRBV21-1	CAIPGGVRTDTQYF
TRBV9	CASSVARGQGRGNEQFF
TRBV3-1/TRBV3-2	CASSHILSGLAGGADEQFF
TRBV29-1	CSVVGQDTYGYTF
TRBV25-1	CASSEGDSRGYTF
TRBV6-4	CASPGPTGGLKNYEQYF